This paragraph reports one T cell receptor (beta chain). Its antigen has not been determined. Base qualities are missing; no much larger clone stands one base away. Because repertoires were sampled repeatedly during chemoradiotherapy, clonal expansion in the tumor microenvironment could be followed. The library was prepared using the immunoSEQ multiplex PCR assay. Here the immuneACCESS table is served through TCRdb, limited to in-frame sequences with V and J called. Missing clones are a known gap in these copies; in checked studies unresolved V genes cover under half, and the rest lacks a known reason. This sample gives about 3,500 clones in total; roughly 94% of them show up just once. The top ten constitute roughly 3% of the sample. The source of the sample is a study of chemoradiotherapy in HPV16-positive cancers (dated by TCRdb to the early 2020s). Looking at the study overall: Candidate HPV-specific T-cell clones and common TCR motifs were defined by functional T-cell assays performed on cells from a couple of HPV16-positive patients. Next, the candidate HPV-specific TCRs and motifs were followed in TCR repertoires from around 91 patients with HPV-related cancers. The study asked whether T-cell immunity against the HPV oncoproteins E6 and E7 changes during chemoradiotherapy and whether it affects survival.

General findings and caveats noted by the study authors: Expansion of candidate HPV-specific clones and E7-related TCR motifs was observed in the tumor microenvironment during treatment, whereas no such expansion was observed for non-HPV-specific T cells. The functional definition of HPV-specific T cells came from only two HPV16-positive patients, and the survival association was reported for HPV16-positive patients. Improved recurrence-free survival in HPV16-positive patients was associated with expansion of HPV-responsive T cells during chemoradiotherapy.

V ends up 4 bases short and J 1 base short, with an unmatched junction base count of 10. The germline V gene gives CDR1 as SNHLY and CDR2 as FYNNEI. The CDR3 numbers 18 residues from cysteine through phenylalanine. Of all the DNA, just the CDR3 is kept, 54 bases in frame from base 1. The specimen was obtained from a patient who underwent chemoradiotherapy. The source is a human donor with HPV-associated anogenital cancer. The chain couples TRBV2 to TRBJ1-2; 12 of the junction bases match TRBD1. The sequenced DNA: TGTGCCAGCAGTGCCGGGACAGGGGGCGCCCGCTTTAACTATGGCTACACCTTC. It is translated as CASSAGTGGARFNYGYTF. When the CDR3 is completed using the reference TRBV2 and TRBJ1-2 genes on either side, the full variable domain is EPEVTQTPSHQVTQMGQEVILRCVPISNHLYFYWYRQILGQKVEFLVSFYNNEISEKSEIFDDQFSVERPDGSNFTLKIRSTKLEDSAMYFCASSAGTGGARFNYGYTFGSGTRLTVV.